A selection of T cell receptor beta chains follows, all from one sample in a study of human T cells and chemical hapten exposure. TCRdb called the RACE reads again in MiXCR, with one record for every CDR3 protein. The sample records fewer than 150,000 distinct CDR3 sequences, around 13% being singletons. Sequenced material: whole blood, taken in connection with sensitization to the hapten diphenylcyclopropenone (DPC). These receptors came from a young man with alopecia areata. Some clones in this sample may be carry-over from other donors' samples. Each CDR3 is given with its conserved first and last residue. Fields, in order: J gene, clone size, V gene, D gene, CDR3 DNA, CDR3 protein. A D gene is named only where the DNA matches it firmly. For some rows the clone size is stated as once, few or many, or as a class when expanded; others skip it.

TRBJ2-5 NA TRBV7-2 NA TGTGCCAGCAGTAGAATCTCCAGCCAAGAGACCCAGTACTTC CASSRISSQETQYF
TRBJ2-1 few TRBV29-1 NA TGCAGCGTTGACACGGGACGCTACAATGAGCAGTTCTTC CSVDTGRYNEQFF
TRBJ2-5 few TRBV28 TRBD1 TGTGCCAGCAGCACACAGGGGTTGGAGACCCAGTACTTC CASSTQGLETQYF
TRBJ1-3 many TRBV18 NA TGTGCCAGCTCCCCCAACAGACTCTCTGGAAACACCATATATTTT CASSPNRLSGNTIYF
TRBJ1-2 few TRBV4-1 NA TGCGCCAGCAGCCCAATATATAACTATGGCTACACCTTC CASSPIYNYGYTF
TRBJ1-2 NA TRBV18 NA TGTGCCAGCTCACCAGTCTTTATCGCGGACTCTAGTTACTATGGCTACACCTTC CASSPVFIADSSYYGYTF
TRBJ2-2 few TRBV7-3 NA TGTGCCAGCAGCCCCGAGGCATTCACCGGGGAGCTGTTTTTT CASSPEAFTGELFF
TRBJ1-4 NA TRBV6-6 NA TGTGCCAGCAGTTACCAGGGAGATGATGAAAAACTGTTTTTT CASSYQGDDEKLFF
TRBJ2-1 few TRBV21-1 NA TGTGCCAGCAGCAAAGGCGGACAGGCGGCCTTCCTTGAGCAGTTCTTC CASSKGGQAAFLEQFF
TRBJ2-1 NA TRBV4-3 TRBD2 TGCGCCAGCAGCTCATTGGGACTAGCGGCCAATGAGCAGTTCTTC CASSSLGLAANEQFF
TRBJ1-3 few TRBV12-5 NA TGTGCTAGTGGTTTGGTACTCTCGAGACACCCCTCTGGAAACACCATATATTTT CASGLVLSRHPSGNTIYF
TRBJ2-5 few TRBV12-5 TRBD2 TGTGCTAGTGGTTTGGTACCGACCGGATGGGCTAGCGGGGGAGGGAGTACCCAAGAGACCCAGTACTTC CASGLVPTGWASGGGSTQETQYF
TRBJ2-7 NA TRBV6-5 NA TGTGCCAGCAGTTACATGGGGGTCGAGCAGTACTTC CASSYMGVEQYF
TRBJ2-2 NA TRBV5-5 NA TGTGCCAGCAGCTTAATTTACAGGGAAAACACCGGGGAGCTGTTTTTT CASSLIYRENTGELFF
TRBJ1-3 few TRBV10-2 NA TGCGCCAGCAGCGGCGGCCGTCTTTCTTCTGGAAACACCATATATTTT CASSGGRLSSGNTIYF
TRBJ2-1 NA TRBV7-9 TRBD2 TGTGCCAGCAGCTTACGCGGACTAGAGTACAATGAGCAGTTCTTC CASSLRGLEYNEQFF
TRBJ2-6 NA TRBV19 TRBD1 TGTGCCAGTAGTTTCGGACAGGGGGCTGGGGCCAACGTCCTGACTTTC CASSFGQGAGANVLTF
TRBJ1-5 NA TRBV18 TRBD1 TGTGCCAGCTCCCGAGACAGGGGAAGCAATCAGCCCCAGCATTTT CASSRDRGSNQPQHF
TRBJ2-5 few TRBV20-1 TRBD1 TGCAGTGCTAGACCCACAGGGGGTCGGCAAGAGACCCAGTACTTC CSARPTGGRQETQYF
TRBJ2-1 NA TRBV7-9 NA TGTGCCAGCAGCTTAAGGGTGTCAGGGATTGAGCAGTTCTTC CASSLRVSGIEQFF
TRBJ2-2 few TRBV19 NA TGTGCCAGTAGTATAGTTGGGACAAACACCGGGGAGCTGTTTTTT CASSIVGTNTGELFF
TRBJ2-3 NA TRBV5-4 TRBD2 TGTGCCAGCAGCTTGGGCCTAGCGGGGGACTTAGATACGCAGTATTTT CASSLGLAGDLDTQYF
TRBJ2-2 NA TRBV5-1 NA TGCGCCAGCAGCTTGAATCTCCGGGGCTCGTCGAACACCGGGGAGCTGTTTTTT CASSLNLRGSSNTGELFF
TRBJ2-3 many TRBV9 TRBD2 TGTGCCAGCAGCGCTACCCGGACTAGCGGGGGGGCCGGAGATACGCAGTATTTT CASSATRTSGGAGDTQYF
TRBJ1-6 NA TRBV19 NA TGTGCCAGTAGTGTCGAGAATTCACCCCTCCACTTT CASSVENSPLHF
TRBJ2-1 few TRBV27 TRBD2 TGTGCCAGCAGTTTATTGGGGACTAGCAACAATGAGCAGTTCTTC CASSLLGTSNNEQFF